The entry that follows covers one T cell receptor (beta chain) sequence. The data are from a study of control samples from healthy donors and cancer patients. Clones were read by immunoSEQ multiplex PCR, and TCRdb kept only the in-frame ones, dropping some. Among 100,000 or so clones, around 89% were seen once, and the ten largest hold less than 8.5%. This CDR3 has 15 residues. The ends lost 6 bases at V and 4 bases at J; junction bases unmatched: 11. Germline V gives CDR1 SGDLS, CDR2 YYNGEE. This chain connects TRBV9 to TRBJ1-2, with 8 bases aligning to TRBD1. The sequenced material came from blood. This sequence originates from a man under 40 in good health. For the CDR3, the DNA is TGTGCCAGCAACTTTGGACAGGGAGGTGGCTATGGCTACACCTTC. Its translation: CASNFGQGGGYGYTF.